Reported below is one T cell receptor beta chain. Its antigen is not identified. The PCR contained 60 Vbeta and 13 Jbeta primers. Some clones are missing from TCRdb's copy, which holds only in-frame ones; the method was immunoSEQ multiplex PCR. This sample has 150,000 or so clones, with approximately 80% found just once. The sample originates from a study of cytomegalovirus exposure and HLA in healthy donors. Findings of the study overall: In an earlier analysis, about 87% or about 30%: the productive usage of most TCR beta V segments. In a later analysis, TCR beta V- and J-gene trimming was associated with a missense DCLRE1C variant. The study recorded some 160 TCR beta chains that were cytomegalovirus-associated.

Material for sequencing was PBMCs. This receptor was obtained from a young man in good health and CMV-seropositive.

The DNA for the CDR3 is TGTGCCTGGAGCGGTTCCGGACTAGCGGGAGCGATTGAGCAGTTCTTC. Translating gives CAWSGSGLAGAIEQFF. The chain joins TRBV30 to TRBJ2-1; TRBD2 aligns across 13 bases. The CDR3 length is 16 residues. Per germline, CDR1 GTSNPN and CDR2 SVGIG (reference sequence). Germline trimming cut 3 bases from V and 9 bases from J; bases unmatched to any gene: 11.